This T cell receptor (beta chain) originates from a study of beta chain features in type 1 diabetes. Study results and limitations: Lower insertion and higher deletion counts appeared at VDJ junctions in type 1 diabetes patients. In all four CD4+ subsets, TCRB CDR3 length was significantly, moderately reduced in type 1 diabetes.

This clone was seen more than once but under ten times. Its antigen is not known. This CDR3 is built from 14 residues. V gave up 2 bases and J gave up 4 bases; unmatched junction bases: 4. The germline CDR1 and CDR2 sequences are SGHTA and FQGNSA. Every bit of the isolated RNA underwent reverse transcription, so sequencing read expressed TCRB transcripts. Sequenced by immunoSEQ multiplex PCR; TCRdb stores in-frame clones only, minus some. The sample carries about 360,000 clones, around an eighth recorded once. The receptor was isolated from a man aged 18 to 29 in good health. The chain uses TRBV7-2 and TRBJ1-2, with TRBD1 matching 7 bases. Sequenced input: naive CD4+ T cells from blood. CDR3 in amino acids: CASSLMGTAYGYTF. DNA of the CDR3: TGTGCCAGCAGCTTAATGGGGACAGCCTATGGCTACACCTTC.